This TCR beta chain was recovered during a study of identifying expanded T cells in peripheral blood (dated by TCRdb to the late 2010s). Study-level background: Technical replicates were generated by sequencing separate aliquots of the same genomic DNA pool, and four replicates were compared pairwise.

The full study reports these points: The authors expected biological variance in healthy repertoires might increase further over much longer intervals such as months to years. In all healthy donors, the variance in clone template counts between samples taken approximately 15 days apart rose significantly as total template count increased. Across all healthy-donor time intervals, the beta-binomial model significantly cut both the number of clones called differentially abundant and the false-positive rate. Between technical replicates the binomial model flagged about 1.2 differentially abundant clones, whereas over about two weeks the binomial model flagged about 16.4 and over roughly 4 weeks 19 to 20.

No immune events such as infections were documented for the healthy donors during the collection period. Blood repertoires from healthy donors were used as a training cohort for calibrating time-dependent variance in a beta-binomial model of differential abundance of T-cell clones. The training cohort comprised ten or so healthy donors, 3 female and 7 male. Donor ages ranged from about 25 to 70 years, with an average of about 40 years. Obtained from a commercial supplier, whole blood was collected from each healthy donor at three time points set around two weeks apart. For immunosequencing, genomic DNA was extracted from whole blood that had not been sorted. The CDR3 holds 13 amino acids from the cysteine to the phenylalanine. The DNA shown is the 39-base CDR3, in frame from base 1. CDR1 is given as SGHRS and CDR2 as YFSETQ, both from the germline V gene. V is pared back by 7 bases and J by 2 bases, with 12 bases lying between the germline termini.

TCRbeta CDR3 regions were profiled with the immunoSEQ Assay using bias-controlled multiplex PCR amplification of genomic DNA. In the authors' own workflow: To quantify the absolute abundance of each unique TCRbeta CDR3 region, the sequences were collapsed and filtered. Differential abundance was tested with a binomial (Fisher-equivalent) model and with a beta-binomial model adding time-dependent variance fitted from healthy donors. Any clone with fewer than 5 combined templates was excluded, and a clone was called differentially abundant if its Benjamini-Hochberg FDR was below 0.01. In the beta-binomial model, variance was expressed as a function of the total template count across the two samples, in the form v = (b*log(k)+a)^2. The source is immuneACCESS, and TCRdb retained only in-frame sequences with V and J called. Part of the clones is not carried over; for the studies checked, unresolved V genes explain less than half of this, and the remainder is unexplained. The D gene and trimming were derived from the DNA, and the V and J assignments and clone size from that table. The sample data list tens of thousands of clones, and approximately 86% of these were observed just once. The top ten clones comprise about 6% of the sample.

About this clone itself: Its target antigen remains unknown. The record has no base qualities; no much larger clone is one base away.

The chain is made from TRBV5-1 and TRBJ1-2; TRBD1 is a weak D gene call, 5 bases matching. This sequence was found in a person between 18 and 75 years old in good health. Source material: blood. The CDR3 here reads CASSGEYNYGYTF. The nucleotide sequence reads TGCGCCAGCTCGGGGGAGTACAACTATGGCTACACCTTC.